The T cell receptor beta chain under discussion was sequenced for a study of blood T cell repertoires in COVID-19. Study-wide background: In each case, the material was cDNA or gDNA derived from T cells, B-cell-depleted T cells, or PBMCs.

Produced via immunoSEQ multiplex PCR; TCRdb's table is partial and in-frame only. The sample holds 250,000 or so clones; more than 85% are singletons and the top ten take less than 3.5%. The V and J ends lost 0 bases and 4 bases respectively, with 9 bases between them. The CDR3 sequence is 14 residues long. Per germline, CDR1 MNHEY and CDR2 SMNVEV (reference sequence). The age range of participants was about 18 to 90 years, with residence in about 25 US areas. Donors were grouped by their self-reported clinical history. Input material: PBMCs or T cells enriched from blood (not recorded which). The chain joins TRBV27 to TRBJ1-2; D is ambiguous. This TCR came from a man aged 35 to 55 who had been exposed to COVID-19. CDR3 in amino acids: CASSLSARSYGYTF. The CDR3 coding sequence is TGTGCCAGCAGTTTATCTGCCCGGAGCTATGGCTACACCTTC.